The 16 T cell receptor beta chains below come from one sample, sequenced in a study of cytomegalovirus exposure and HLA in healthy donors. Both 60 Vbeta primers and 13 Jbeta primers went into the PCR. The method was immunoSEQ multiplex PCR; TCRdb's version includes in-frame clones alone and lacks a portion of them. The sample holds 100,000 to 150,000 clones, 72% seen once. What was sequenced was PBMCs. These TCRs come from a man between 25 and 39 years old in good health and CMV-seronegative.

The V gene is TRBV29-1, the J gene TRBJ2-2; tentative D call: TRBD1 (6 bases). This CDR3 is built from 15 residues. Trimming left V 7 bases short and J 4 bases short, with 19 bases between. The germline V gene has CDR1 SQVTM and CDR2 ANQGSEA. The CDR3 loop reads CSGGNRDGFTGELFF. CDR3 sequence (DNA): TGCAGCGGTGGGAACAGGGACGGGTTCACCGGGGAGCTGTTTTTT.

The rearrangement uses TRBV15 and TRBJ2-3; TRBD2 agrees at 7 bases. The CDR3 spans 14 residues. V lost 5 bases and J lost 0; bases outside the gene matches: 2. Germline lookup yields CDR1 LNHNV and CDR2 YYDKDF (reference sequence). The CDR3 DNA reads TGTGCCACCAGCGGGGGGGAGAGCACAGATACGCAGTATTTT. Residues: CATSGGESTDTQYF.

A note on this clone: The germline gene is not matched at one end of the junction; a read error may be the cause. The chain has TRBV19 and TRBJ2-7; D is possibly TRBD1 (6 bases). This CDR3 comprises 14 residues. The V gene's germline CDR1 is LNHDA and CDR2 SQIVND (reference sequence). In nucleotides, the CDR3 is TGTGCCAGTAGTATATCCAGGACAGCCTATGAGCAGTACTTC. Translated: CASSISRTAYEQYF.

V is TRBV6-1 and J is TRBJ1-5, with D possibly being TRBD1 (5 bases). Germline loops: CDR1 MNHNS, CDR2 SASEGT. The CDR3 spans 16 residues. Deletions cut 3 bases from V and 0 bases from J, with 12 bases between. The CDR3 spells CASSDTGRYSNQPQHF. CDR3 sequence (DNA): TGTGCCAGCAGTGATACAGGTCGCTATAGCAATCAGCCCCAGCATTTT.

This sequence joins TRBV27 and TRBJ1-2, with 10 bases lining up with TRBD1. V lost 1 base to trimming and J lost 2 bases; unmatched junction nucleotides: 13. Germline V gene data show CDR1 as MNHEY and CDR2 as SMNVEV (reference sequence). The CDR3 is 19 residues long. The CDR3: CASSLFLRGDRGENYGYTF. For the CDR3, the DNA is TGTGCCAGCAGTTTATTTTTGAGAGGGGACAGGGGCGAAAACTATGGCTACACCTTC.

The chain uses TRBV7-3 and TRBJ2-2; D gene unclear. The CDR3 covers 12 residues. CDR1 is SGHTA, CDR2 FQGTGA, per germline. V dropped 5 bases and J dropped 4 bases, with 5 bases sitting between them. DNA of the CDR3: TGTGCCAGCAGCCCTCCCACCGGGGAGCTGTTTTTT. Translated, it gives CASSPPTGELFF.

This clone was observed once. The V and J genes are TRBV6-4 and TRBJ2-3; 10 nucleotides match TRBD2. The V segment lost 0 bases and the J segment 5 bases; nucleotides outside the gene matches: 5. The CDR3 totals 16 residues. In germline, CDR1 is MRHNA, CDR2 SNTAGT. The CDR3 bases are TGTGCCAGCAGTGACTCGGCTAGCGGGGGTCTAGATACGCAGTATTTT. This sequence encodes CASSDSASGGLDTQYF.

V gene TRBV5-1 combines with J gene TRBJ1-3; 11 bases line up with TRBD1. Germline V CDR1 and CDR2: SGHRS, YFSETQ. Trimming cost V 3 bases and J 8 bases; bases outside gene matches: 4. CDR3 length: 14 residues. As DNA, the CDR3 is TGCGCCAGCAGCTCGGACAGGGGGCATGACACCATATATTTT. Its protein product is CASSSDRGHDTIYF.

A few counts support this clone. This chain connects TRBV7-9 to TRBJ2-7; the match to TRBD2 covers 8 bases. In germline, CDR1 is SEHNR, CDR2 FQNEAQ (reference sequence). CDR3 length: 15 amino acids. With V trimmed by 5 bases and J by 5 bases, 11 bases remained unmatched. The CDR3 region is CASSPPGGGHHEQYF. In DNA, the CDR3 is TGTGCCAGCAGCCCTCCCGGGGGGGGGCATCACGAGCAGTACTTC.

The CDR3 protein is CASSVETGVSGNTIYF. In DNA form, the CDR3 reads TGTGCCAGCAGCGTAGAAACAGGAGTCTCTGGAAACACCATATATTTT. The gene calls are TRBV9 and TRBJ1-3, with a possible D match to TRBD1 (5 bases). The CDR3 covers 16 residues. Germline V gene data show CDR1 as SGDLS and CDR2 as YYNGEE. Trimming removed 0 bases at V and 0 bases at J, with 10 bases between.

The V and J genes are TRBV7-9 and TRBJ2-4, with D perhaps TRBD1 (5 bases). Germline V gives CDR1 SEHNR, CDR2 FQNEAQ (reference sequence). This CDR3 region has 16 residues. V was trimmed by 0 bases and J by 0 bases, leaving 9 bases between them. CDR3 nucleotide sequence: TGTGCCAGCAGCTTAGCAGGGGTCCGAGCCAAAAACATTCAGTACTTC. The encoded protein is CASSLAGVRAKNIQYF.

The chain has TRBV5-1 and TRBJ2-2; weak D call: TRBD1 (5 bases). V dropped 0 bases and J dropped 6 bases, with 12 bases sitting between them. Germline CDR1 and CDR2: SGHRS and YFSETQ. This CDR3 comprises 15 residues. The CDR3 DNA reads TGCGCCAGCAGCTTGGCTGCAGGGTGGCCCGGGGAGCTGTTTTTT. This codes for CASSLAAGWPGELFF.

The CDR3 nucleotides read TGTGCCAGCAGGAGGACAGGGAGCTACACCTTC. As protein: CASRRTGSYTF. This sequence joins TRBV5-6 and TRBJ1-2, with TRBD1 identical over 8 bases. Germline CDR1 is SGHDT and CDR2 is YYEEEE. Trimming at V came to 5 bases and at J to 9 bases, leaving 3 bases not matched to a gene. This CDR3 is built from 11 residues.

This chain links TRBV11-2 with TRBJ2-1, with TRBD1 identical over 8 bases. V was pared by 1 base and J by 7 bases, with 6 bases of the junction left unmatched. Germline-derived CDR1 and CDR2 are SGHAT and FQNNGV. CDR3 length: 15 amino acids. The DNA of the CDR3 is TGTGCCAGCAGCTTAGCCGGGACAGGTCTTAATGAGCAGTTCTTC. This sequence encodes CASSLAGTGLNEQFF.

The chain is built from TRBV5-6 and TRBJ1-2; no definite D call. Germline assignment: CDR1 SGHDT and CDR2 YYEEEE. The V gene lost 6 bases and the J gene lost 1 base, with 16 bases spanning the gap. This CDR3 has 15 residues. This CDR3 reads CASTLAPGINYGYTF. The CDR3 DNA follows: TGTGCCAGCACCCTGGCCCCAGGAATTAACTATGGCTACACCTTC.

The J gene is TRBJ1-2, the V gene TRBV27; D is undetermined. The CDR3 spans 14 residues. Germline lookup yields CDR1 MNHEY and CDR2 SMNVEV (reference sequence). Trimming removed 0 bases at V and 3 bases at J, with 8 bases between. For the CDR3, the DNA is TGTGCCAGCAGTTTATCAGCCCTAGACTATGGCTACACCTTC. Translating gives CASSLSALDYGYTF.